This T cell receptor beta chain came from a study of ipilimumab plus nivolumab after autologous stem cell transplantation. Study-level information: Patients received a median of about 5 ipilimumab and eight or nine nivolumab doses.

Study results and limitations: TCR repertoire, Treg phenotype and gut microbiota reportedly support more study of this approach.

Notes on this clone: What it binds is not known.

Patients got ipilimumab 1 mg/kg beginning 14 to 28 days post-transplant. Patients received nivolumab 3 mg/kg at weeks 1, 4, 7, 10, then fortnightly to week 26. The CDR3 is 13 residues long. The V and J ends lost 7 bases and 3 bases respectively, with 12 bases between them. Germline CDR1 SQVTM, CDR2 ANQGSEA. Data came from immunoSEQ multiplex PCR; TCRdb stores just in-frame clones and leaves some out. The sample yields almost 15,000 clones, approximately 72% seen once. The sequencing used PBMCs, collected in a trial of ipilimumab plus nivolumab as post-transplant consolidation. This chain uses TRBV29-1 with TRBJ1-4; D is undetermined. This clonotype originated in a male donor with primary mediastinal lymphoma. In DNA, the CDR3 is TGCAGCGCTGTATTATCAGCTAATGAAAAACTGTTTTTT. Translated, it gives CSAVLSANEKLFF.